Below, one TCR beta chain is given with its context. This sample is drawn from a study of blood T cell repertoires in COVID-19. The overall study: COVID-19 samples collected from the United States, Italy and Spain covered acute and convalescent phases. PBMCs, B-cell-depleted T cells, or T cells provided the cDNA or gDNA that made up the material.

Trimming took 0 bases from V and 0 from J; bases not matched to a gene: 15. The CDR3 sequence is 23 residues long. Germline V CDR1 and CDR2: SGHNT, YENEEA. As processed by the authors: Reference gene primer amplification in the assay estimated nucleated cell counts. The protocol was immunoSEQ multiplex PCR, while the TCRdb copy is restricted to in-frame clones and leaves out a portion. The V and J calls and the clone size are those of that table, but D and trimming were determined from the DNA. The table lists roughly 140,000 clones, 85% to 90% of them singletons. The sequence was obtained from a woman in her 40s with acute or convalescent COVID-19. Specimen: peripheral blood. This sequence joins TRBV11-3 and TRBJ2-2, with 14 bases that match TRBD2. CDR3 coding DNA: TGTGCCAGCAGCTTAGATCCAGGGGCGGGACTAGCGGGAGAGAAGGCGAACACCGGGGAGCTGTTTTTT. This translates into CASSLDPGAGLAGEKANTGELFF.